These T cell receptor beta chains were read from a single sample in a study of CD8 T cells in Susac syndrome. TCRdb re-called the immunoSEQ multiplex PCR reads with MiXCR, one entry per CDR3 protein. The table records some 240,000 distinct CDR3 sequences, 90% to 97% of them present only once. The source material was CD4+ T cells from PBMCs. All receptors come from a human donor with Susac syndrome. Both conserved end residues are part of each CDR3. D genes are given only for firm matches. Only some rows state a clone size, as once, few, many or a class for expanded clones.

CAWSPTHETRFYGYTF,TGTGCCTGGAGTCCGACCCACGAAACAAGATTCTATGGCTACACCTTC,TRBJ1-2,NA,16,NA,TRBV30
CATRLAGGIRSYNEQFF,TGTGCCACAAGACTAGCGGGAGGGATTCGCTCCTACAATGAGCAGTTCTTC,TRBJ2-1,TRBD2,17,NA,TRBV10-3
CASSPPITDTQYF,TGTGCCAGCTCACCACCTATCACAGATACGCAGTATTTT,TRBJ2-3,NA,13,NA,TRBV18
CASSQGLAGETQYF,TGCGCCAGCAGCCAAGGACTAGCGGGAGAGACCCAGTACTTC,TRBJ2-5,TRBD2,14,NA,TRBV4-1
CASGGTGNQPQHF,TGTGCCAGCGGGGGGACGGGGAATCAGCCCCAGCATTTT,TRBJ1-5,NA,13,NA,TRBV28
CASRSGTVQEQYF,TGCGCCAGCAGAAGTGGGACGGTCCAAGAGCAGTACTTC,TRBJ2-7,NA,13,once,TRBV5-1
CSARERGSSGYTF,TGCAGTGCTAGAGAGCGGGGCTCGAGCGGCTACACCTTC,TRBJ1-2,NA,13,NA,TRBV20-1
CASSRGMNNQPQHF,TGTGCCAGCAGCCGGGGTATGAACAATCAGCCCCAGCATTTT,TRBJ1-5,NA,14,NA,TRBV5-6
CASSQERTSTYEQYF,TGCGCCAGCAGCCAAGAGAGGACTAGCACCTACGAGCAGTACTTC,TRBJ2-7,TRBD2,15,NA,TRBV4-1
CASSLTSGFSHEQFF,TGTGCCAGCAGCTTGACTAGCGGGTTTAGCCATGAGCAGTTCTTC,TRBJ2-1,TRBD2,15,NA,TRBV7-9
CSVGGQGMNTEAFF,TGCAGCGTCGGGGGACAGGGCATGAACACTGAAGCTTTCTTT,TRBJ1-1,TRBD1,14,NA,TRBV29-1
CASSVGPGSGELFF,TGTGCCAGCAGCGTAGGTCCCGGCAGCGGGGAGCTGTTTTTT,TRBJ2-2,NA,14,NA,TRBV9
CSVGGWTYGYTF,TGCAGCGTTGGGGGGTGGACCTATGGCTACACCTTC,TRBJ1-2,NA,12,NA,TRBV29-1
CSVRLASNTDTQYF,TGCAGCGTGAGACTCGCTTCCAACACAGATACGCAGTATTTT,TRBJ2-3,NA,14,NA,TRBV29-1
CASSPGDAGAFF,TGTGCCAGCTCCCCAGGGGATGCGGGAGCTTTCTTT,TRBJ1-1,NA,12,NA,TRBV18
CSVRSGPHMYGYTF,TGCAGCGTCCGGTCGGGACCCCACATGTATGGCTACACCTTC,TRBJ1-2,NA,14,NA,TRBV29-1
CSAMTENYGYTF,TGCAGTGCAATGACAGAAAACTATGGCTACACCTTC,TRBJ1-2,NA,12,NA,TRBV20-1
CASSPQGGELFF,TGTGCCAGCAGCCCCCAGGGCGGGGAGCTGTTTTTT,TRBJ2-2,NA,12,NA,TRBV5-4
CASRRLAGAITMGYNEQFF,TGTGCCAGCAGGCGACTAGCGGGGGCAATCACGATGGGCTACAATGAGCAGTTCTTC,TRBJ2-1,TRBD2,19,NA,TRBV7-9
CSAGHLLNEKLFF,TGCAGCGCCGGGCATCTACTTAATGAAAAACTGTTTTTT,TRBJ1-4,NA,13,NA,TRBV29-1
CSVGGGTNEKLFF,TGCAGCGTTGGGGGGGGAACTAATGAAAAACTGTTTTTT,TRBJ1-4,NA,13,NA,TRBV29-1
CASFSGGIETQYF,TGTGCCAGCTTCTCCGGGGGGATAGAGACCCAGTACTTC,TRBJ2-5,TRBD2,13,NA,TRBV28
CATQEHANQPQHF,TGTGCCACTCAGGAACATGCGAATCAGCCCCAGCATTTT,TRBJ1-5,NA,13,NA,TRBV24-1
CASSRLSGELFF,TGTGCCAGCAGTCGACTTTCCGGGGAGCTGTTTTTT,TRBJ2-2,NA,12,NA,TRBV12-3/TRBV12-4
CSASRDRGTDEQYF,TGCAGTGCCAGCCGGGACCGAGGAACGGACGAGCAGTACTTC,TRBJ2-7,NA,14,NA,TRBV20-1
CSAAPPDGQRFF,TGCAGTGCTGCCCCCCCGGATGGCCAGCGGTTCTTC,TRBJ2-1,NA,12,NA,TRBV20-1
CASSSSTSQETQYF,TGTGCCAGCAGCTCGTCAACTAGCCAAGAGACCCAGTACTTC,TRBJ2-5,NA,14,NA,TRBV7-3
CASIQGGGGYTF,TGTGCCTCCATACAAGGCGGGGGTGGCTACACCTTC,TRBJ1-2,NA,12,NA,TRBV30
CASSLGGSSGEQYF,TGTGCCAGCAGTTTGGGCGGGAGCTCCGGCGAGCAGTACTTC,TRBJ2-7,TRBD2,14,NA,TRBV12-3/TRBV12-4
CASTTRGGKGDEQYF,TGTGCCAGTACCACGCGGGGAGGAAAAGGGGACGAGCAGTACTTC,TRBJ2-7,NA,15,NA,TRBV7-9
CASSGASAYGYTF,TGTGCCAGCAGTGGCGCCAGCGCGTATGGCTACACCTTC,TRBJ1-2,NA,13,NA,TRBV2
CASKEDGFVGGYTF,TGTGCCAGCAAAGAAGACGGGTTTGTTGGTGGCTACACCTTC,TRBJ1-2,NA,14,NA,TRBV27
CASSVEPGAGTGELFF,TGTGCTAGCAGCGTCGAACCGGGGGCAGGGACCGGGGAGCTGTTTTTT,TRBJ2-2,NA,16,NA,TRBV7-7
CSVIQGANTEAFF,TGCAGTGTTATACAGGGGGCTAACACTGAAGCTTTCTTT,TRBJ1-1,TRBD1,13,once,TRBV20-1
CASSLTGRANEQFF,TGTGCCAGCAGCTTAACCGGGAGGGCGAATGAGCAGTTCTTC,TRBJ2-1,TRBD2,14,NA,TRBV7-3
CASSPDTGGAEYF,TGTGCCAGCTCACCAGATACAGGGGGCGCGGAGTATTTT,TRBJ2-3,TRBD1,13,NA,TRBV18
CSVDVNTGELFF,TGCAGCGTCGATGTAAACACCGGGGAGCTGTTTTTT,TRBJ2-2,NA,12,NA,TRBV29-1
CSALAGVEIKETQYF,TGCAGTGCTTTAGCGGGAGTAGAAATAAAGGAGACCCAGTACTTC,TRBJ2-5,TRBD2,15,NA,TRBV20-1
CASSPRLAQTIQYF,TGTGCCAGTAGTCCCCGACTAGCCCAGACGATTCAGTACTTC,TRBJ2-4,TRBD2,14,NA,TRBV19
CASSLYSGDGDTQYF,TGTGCCAGCAGCCTCTATAGCGGCGACGGAGATACGCAGTATTTT,TRBJ2-3,NA,15,NA,TRBV3-1
CATSSSGNPYEQYF,TGTGCCACCAGCTCTAGCGGAAACCCCTACGAGCAGTACTTC,TRBJ2-7,TRBD2,14,NA,TRBV24-1
CASSLVGDRGYNEQFF,TGTGCCAGCAGCTTAGTGGGAGACAGGGGCTACAATGAGCAGTTCTTC,TRBJ2-1,TRBD1,16,NA,TRBV11-2
CASSTLRDYEQYF,TGCGCCAGCAGCACCCTGCGAGATTACGAGCAGTACTTC,TRBJ2-7,NA,13,NA,TRBV5-1
CASSVVGTHSGNTIYF,TGTGCCAGCAGCGTAGTCGGGACTCACTCTGGAAACACCATATATTTT,TRBJ1-3,NA,16,few,TRBV9
CASSLKGTIYYEQYF,TGTGCCAGCAGTTTGAAAGGGACTATCTACTACGAGCAGTACTTC,TRBJ2-7,TRBD2,15,NA,TRBV27
CASSFAGSLAKNIQYF,TGTGCCAGCAGTTTTGCAGGGTCTCTAGCCAAAAACATTCAGTACTTC,TRBJ2-4,NA,16,NA,TRBV6-5
CASSLSGREQYF,TGTGCCAGCAGCTTATCCGGTCGGGAGCAGTACTTC,TRBJ2-7,NA,12,NA,TRBV13
CASSKSGRNEQFF,TGTGCCAGCAGTAAGTCGGGCCGGAATGAGCAGTTCTTC,TRBJ2-1,NA,13,NA,TRBV2
CAWTPGRRGLYGYTF,TGTGCCTGGACTCCAGGGAGGCGTGGGCTGTATGGCTACACCTTC,TRBJ1-2,NA,15,NA,TRBV30
CATTRGQMNEQFF,TGTGCCACCACTCGGGGACAGATGAATGAGCAGTTCTTC,TRBJ2-1,TRBD1,13,NA,TRBV6-6
CASSYQGSSYEQYF,TGTGCCAGCAGCTATCAAGGGAGTTCCTACGAGCAGTACTTC,TRBJ2-7,NA,14,NA,TRBV5-4
CASSQGIHGNTIYF,TGTGCCAGCAGCCAAGGGATACACGGAAACACCATATATTTT,TRBJ1-3,NA,14,NA,TRBV3-1
CASSRGYGTPSHEQFF,TGTGCCAGCAGCCGCGGCTACGGGACTCCTAGCCATGAGCAGTTCTTC,TRBJ2-1,NA,16,once,TRBV5-4
CASRPQGLAKRSLEQFF,TGTGCCAGCAGGCCCCAGGGACTAGCCAAAAGATCGCTTGAGCAGTTCTTC,TRBJ2-1,TRBD2,17,NA,TRBV2
CASSQTGLAGETQYF,TGTGCCAGCAGTCAGACCGGACTAGCGGGGGAGACCCAGTACTTC,TRBJ2-5,TRBD2,15,NA,TRBV9
CATSGTGVGDEQFF,TGTGCCACCAGTGGTACGGGGGTGGGTGATGAGCAGTTCTTC,TRBJ2-1,NA,14,NA,TRBV24-1
CAWTGGSSSGNTIYF,TGTGCCTGGACGGGGGGAAGTTCCTCTGGAAACACCATATATTTT,TRBJ1-3,NA,15,NA,TRBV30
CATSDVQGTGELFF,TGTGCCACCAGTGATGTACAGGGCACCGGGGAGCTGTTTTTT,TRBJ2-2,NA,14,NA,TRBV24-1
CASSSFRTGGQRQGANVLTF,TGTGCCAGCAGCTCATTCCGGACAGGCGGTCAGAGGCAAGGGGCCAACGTCCTGACTTTC,TRBJ2-6,TRBD1,20,NA,TRBV11-1
CASSKNSGRRNYEQYF,TGTGCCAGCAGTAAAAATAGCGGGAGAAGGAACTACGAGCAGTACTTC,TRBJ2-7,TRBD2,16,NA,TRBV25-1